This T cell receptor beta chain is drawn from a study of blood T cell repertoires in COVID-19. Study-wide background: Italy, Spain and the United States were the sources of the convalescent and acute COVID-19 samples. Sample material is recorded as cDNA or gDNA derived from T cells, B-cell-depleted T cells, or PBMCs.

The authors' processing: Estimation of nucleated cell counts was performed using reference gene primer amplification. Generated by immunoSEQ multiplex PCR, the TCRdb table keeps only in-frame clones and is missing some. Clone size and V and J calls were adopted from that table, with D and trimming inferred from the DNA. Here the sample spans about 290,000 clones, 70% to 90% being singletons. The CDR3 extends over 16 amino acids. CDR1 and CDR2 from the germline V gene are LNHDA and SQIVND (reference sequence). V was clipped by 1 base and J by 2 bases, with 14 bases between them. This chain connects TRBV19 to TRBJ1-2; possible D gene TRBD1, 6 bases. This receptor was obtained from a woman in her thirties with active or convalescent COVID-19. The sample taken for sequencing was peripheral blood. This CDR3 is CASSIVGTRKNYGYTF. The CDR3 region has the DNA TGTGCCAGTAGTATAGTCGGGACACGGAAAAACTATGGCTACACCTTC.